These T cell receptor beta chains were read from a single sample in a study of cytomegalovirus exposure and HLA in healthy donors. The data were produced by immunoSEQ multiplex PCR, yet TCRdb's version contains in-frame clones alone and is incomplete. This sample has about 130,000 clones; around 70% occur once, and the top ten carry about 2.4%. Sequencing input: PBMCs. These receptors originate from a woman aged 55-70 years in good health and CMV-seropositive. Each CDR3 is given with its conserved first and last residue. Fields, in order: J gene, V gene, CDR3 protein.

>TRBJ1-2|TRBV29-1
CSATAGGFNYGYTF
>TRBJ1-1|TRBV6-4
CASRRQENTEAFF
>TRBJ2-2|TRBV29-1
CSVSYSANTGELFF
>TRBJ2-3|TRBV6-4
CASSPQGEGTDTQYF
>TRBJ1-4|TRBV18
CASSPVGTGGGKLFF
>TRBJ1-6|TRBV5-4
CASSLSDRNSPLHF
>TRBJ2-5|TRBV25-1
CASGQGYQETQYF
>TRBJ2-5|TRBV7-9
CASSLTGYQTETQYF
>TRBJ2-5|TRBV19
CASGTRGTQYF
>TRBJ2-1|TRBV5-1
CASSSGLPGQANNEQFF
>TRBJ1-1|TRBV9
CASSVSGGVGTEAFF
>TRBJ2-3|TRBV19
CASSTSGYTDTQYF
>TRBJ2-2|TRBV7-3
CASSSEGNTGELFF
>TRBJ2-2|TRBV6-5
CASSYFQENTGELFF
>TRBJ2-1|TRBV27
CASSPLDSYNEQFF
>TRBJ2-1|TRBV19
CASSKPGLAVNEQFF